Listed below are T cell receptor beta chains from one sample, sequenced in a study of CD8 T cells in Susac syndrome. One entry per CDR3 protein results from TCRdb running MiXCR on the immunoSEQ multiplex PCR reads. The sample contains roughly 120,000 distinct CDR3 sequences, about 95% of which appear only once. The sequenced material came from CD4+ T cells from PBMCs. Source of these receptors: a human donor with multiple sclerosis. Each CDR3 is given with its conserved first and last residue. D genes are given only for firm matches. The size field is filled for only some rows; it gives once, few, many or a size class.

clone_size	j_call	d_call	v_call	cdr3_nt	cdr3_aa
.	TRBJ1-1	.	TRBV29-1	TGCAGCGTTGAACAGGGGACCCAGGGCACTGAAGCTTTCTTT	CSVEQGTQGTEAFF
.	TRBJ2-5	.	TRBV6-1	TGTGCCAGCAGTAACAGGGTGGTCCAAGAGACCCAGTACTTC	CASSNRVVQETQYF
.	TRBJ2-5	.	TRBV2	TGTGCCACTGACCGGGACACCCAAGAGACCCAGTACTTC	CATDRDTQETQYF
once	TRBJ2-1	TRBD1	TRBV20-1	TGCAGTGCTCCTCCGGGACAGGGAGACAATGAGCAGTTCTTC	CSAPPGQGDNEQFF
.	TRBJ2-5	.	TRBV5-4	TGTGCCAGCAGCCCTGATCCGGGACTCTCGCACGAGACCCAGTACTTC	CASSPDPGLSHETQYF
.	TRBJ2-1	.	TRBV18	TGTGCCAGCTCACCCCGGGCCCTATACAATGAGCAGTTCTTC	CASSPRALYNEQFF
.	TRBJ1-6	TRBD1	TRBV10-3	TGTGCCATCAGATCCGGGACAGATAATTCACCCCTCCACTTT	CAIRSGTDNSPLHF
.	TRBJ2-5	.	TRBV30	TGTGCCTGGAGCCCGGTCCAAGAGACCCAGTACTTC	CAWSPVQETQYF
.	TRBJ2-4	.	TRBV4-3	TGCGCCCCTAGATCGGCCAAAAACATTCAGTACTTC	CAPRSAKNIQYF
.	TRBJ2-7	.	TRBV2	TGTGCCAGCAAGGGGCAGGCCTACGAGCAGTACTTC	CASKGQAYEQYF
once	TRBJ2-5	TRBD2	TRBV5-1	TGCGCCAGCAGCTTGGCAAGCGGGACCTCCGAAGAGACCCAGTACTTC	CASSLASGTSEETQYF
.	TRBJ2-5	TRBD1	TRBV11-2	TGTGCCAGCAGCTATCAAACAGGGGGCGAGACCCAGTACTTC	CASSYQTGGETQYF
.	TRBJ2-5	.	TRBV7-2	TGTGCCAGCACCTGGGGAGTGCAGGAGACCCAGTACTTC	CASTWGVQETQYF
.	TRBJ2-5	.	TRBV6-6	TGTGCCAGCAGCCACAGGGTTCAGGAGACCCAGTACTTC	CASSHRVQETQYF
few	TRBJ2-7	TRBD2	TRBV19	TGTGCCAGTAGCCCCGGACTAGCGGGGAGCTACGAGCAGTACTTC	CASSPGLAGSYEQYF
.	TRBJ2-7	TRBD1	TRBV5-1	TGCGCCAGCAGCTATGTGACAGGGGCTTCCTACGAGCAGTACTTC	CASSYVTGASYEQYF
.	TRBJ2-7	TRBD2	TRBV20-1	TGCAGTGCCCCAGCGGGAGGAGGGTCCGAGCAGTACTTC	CSAPAGGGSEQYF
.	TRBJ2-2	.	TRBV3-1	TGTGCCAGCAGCCAAGAGCAGAACACCGGGGAGCTGTTTTTT	CASSQEQNTGELFF
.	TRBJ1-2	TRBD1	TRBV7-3	TGTGCCAGCAGCTTAAGGTCCAGCAGGGGGCGTCGGGACTATGGCTACACCTTC	CASSLRSSRGRRDYGYTF
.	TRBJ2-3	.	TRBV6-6	TGTGCCAACACGGCTGGGCATCCGTCTTCGCAGTATTTT	CANTAGHPSSQYF
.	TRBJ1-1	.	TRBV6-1	TGTGCCAGCAGTCCACCTGGGAGGGGGATGAACACTGAAGCTTTCTTT	CASSPPGRGMNTEAFF
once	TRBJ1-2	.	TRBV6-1	TGTGCCAGCAGTCAAGGAGGCAGGGCTGCGGGCTATGGCTACACCTTC	CASSQGGRAAGYGYTF
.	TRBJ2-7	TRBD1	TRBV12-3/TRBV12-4	TGTGCCAGCACCTTGACAGGGAACTACGAGCAGTACTTC	CASTLTGNYEQYF
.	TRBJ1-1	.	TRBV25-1	TGTGCCAGCACCTGGGGCGCGGACACTGAAGCTTTCTTT	CASTWGADTEAFF
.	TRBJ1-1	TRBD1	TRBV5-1	TGCGCCAGCAGCAGTGGGACAGGGACCTTCTTACGCACTGAAGCTTTCTTT	CASSSGTGTFLRTEAFF